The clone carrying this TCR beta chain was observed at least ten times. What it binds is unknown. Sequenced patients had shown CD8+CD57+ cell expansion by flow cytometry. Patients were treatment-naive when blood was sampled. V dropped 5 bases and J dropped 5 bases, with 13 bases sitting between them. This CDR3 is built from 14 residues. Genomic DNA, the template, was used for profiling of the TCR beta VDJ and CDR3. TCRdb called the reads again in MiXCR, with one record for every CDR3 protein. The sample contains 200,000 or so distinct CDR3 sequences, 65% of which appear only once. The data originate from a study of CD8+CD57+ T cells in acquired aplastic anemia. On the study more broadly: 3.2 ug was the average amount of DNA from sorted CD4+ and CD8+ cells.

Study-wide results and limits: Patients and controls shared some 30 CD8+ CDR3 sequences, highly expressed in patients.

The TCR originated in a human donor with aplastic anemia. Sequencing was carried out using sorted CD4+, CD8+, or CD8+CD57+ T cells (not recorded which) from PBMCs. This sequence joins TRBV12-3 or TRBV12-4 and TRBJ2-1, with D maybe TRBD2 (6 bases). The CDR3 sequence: CASSPGLANNEQFF. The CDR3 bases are TGTGCCAGCAGTCCCGGGCTAGCGAACAATGAGCAGTTCTTC.